Presented here are 31 T cell receptor beta chains from one specimen sequenced in a study of T cell responses to AZD1222 COVID-19 vaccine. Libraries were prepared by immunoSEQ multiplex PCR; TCRdb keeps only in-frame clonotypes and omits some of them. Among 130,000 or so clones listed, approximately 90% were seen once. The sequences come from peripheral blood, collected 28 days after the second AZD1222 dose. Every receptor here comes from an adult who received the AZD1222 COVID-19 vaccine.

The chain has TRBV11-3 and TRBJ1-4; D is unresolved. V lost 4 bases and J 8 bases, leaving 11 bases between the germline ends. The germline V gene has CDR1 SGHNT and CDR2 YENEEA. CDR3 length: 13 residues. In DNA form, the CDR3 reads TGTGCCAGCAGCTACCCCGGGAACGAAAAACTGTTTTTT. Translation gives CASSYPGNEKLFF.

This chain links TRBV3-1 (or the pseudogene TRBV3-2) with TRBJ2-3; TRBD2 agrees at 7 bases. CDR1 LGHDT and CDR2 YNNKEL come from the germline V gene (reference sequence). The length of the CDR3 is 14 residues. With V trimmed by 5 bases and J by 7 bases, 9 bases remained unmatched. The CDR3 is CASSTRGVRNTQYF. The DNA for the CDR3 is TGTGCCAGCAGCACCCGGGGGGTGAGAAATACGCAGTATTTT.

V is TRBV11-2 and J is TRBJ1-1; 10 bases map to TRBD1. The germline V gene encodes CDR1 SGHAT and CDR2 FQNNGV. The CDR3 runs 16 residues. J gave up 1 base and V 5 bases, and 7 bases lay outside the gene matches. The CDR3 DNA follows: TGTGCCAGCAGCCCTAGACGGGACAGGGGGAACACTGAAGCTTTCTTT. It translates to CASSPRRDRGNTEAFF.

The rearrangement joins TRBV28 to TRBJ2-6; TRBD1 or TRBD2 may be the D gene (6 bases each). Germline CDR1 is MDHEN and CDR2 is SYDVKM. The CDR3 loop spans 17 amino acids. The V end lost 5 bases, the J end lost 6 bases, and 20 bases lay between the germline ends. CDR3 in DNA: TGTGCCAGCAGTACCCCCGGGCCGGGGGCGGAGGCCAACGTCCTGACTTTC. Residues: CASSTPGPGAEANVLTF.

The rearrangement uses TRBV28 and TRBJ2-3; no reliable D call. Germline assignment: CDR1 MDHEN and CDR2 SYDVKM. The CDR3 length is 12 residues. With 0 bases removed from V and 3 bases from J, the gap between germline ends came to 1 base. In nucleotides, the CDR3 is TGTGCCAGCAGTTTATGGACAGATACGCAGTATTTT. As protein: CASSLWTDTQYF.

The chain recombines TRBV29-1 with TRBJ2-3; D might be TRBD2 (5 bases). This CDR3 has 13 residues. Trimming took 7 bases from V and 9 from J, leaving 20 bases between them. CDR1 and CDR2 from the germline V gene are SQVTM and ANQGSEA. For the CDR3, the DNA is TGCAGCGACCTCCCGGCTCCCAGGAGGACGCAGTATTTT. Its translation: CSDLPAPRRTQYF.

The chain couples TRBV11-2 to TRBJ1-1; no clear D. CDR3 length: 13 residues. The V end was cut by 3 bases, the J end by 3 bases, with 8 bases between. Germline CDR1 and CDR2: SGHAT and FQNNGV. CDR3 protein: CASSFSTYTEAFF. Here the CDR3 DNA reads TGTGCCAGCAGCTTTAGTACCTACACTGAAGCTTTCTTT.

The rearrangement uses TRBV6-5 and TRBJ1-2, with 8 bases that match TRBD1. The CDR3 has 13 residues. Germline CDR1 and CDR2: MNHEY and SVGAGI. Trimming at V came to 2 bases and at J to 4 bases, leaving 0 bases not matched to a gene. Written as DNA, the CDR3 is TGTGCCAGCAGTTACGACAGGGGCTATGGCTACACCTTC. Its translation is CASSYDRGYGYTF.

V is TRBV19 and J is TRBJ2-4; D is possibly TRBD2 (6 bases). Trimming shortened V by 4 bases and J by 8 bases, and 12 bases separated the two germline ends. CDR3 size: 13 residues. From germline, CDR1 is LNHDA and CDR2 SQIVND (reference sequence). The CDR3 DNA is TGTGCCAGTAGTAGGAGGGGCTCTGACATTCAGTACTTC. It translates to CASSRRGSDIQYF.

V and J are TRBV6-5 and TRBJ2-5; TRBD2 is a possible D gene (6 bases). The germline V gene has CDR1 MNHEY and CDR2 SVGAGI. The CDR3 extends over 13 amino acids. V lost 6 bases and J lost 5, with 13 bases in between. CDR3 protein: CASSEAGWETQYF. CDR3 coding DNA: TGTGCCAGCAGCGAGGCGGGGTGGGAGACCCAGTACTTC.

J is TRBJ2-3 and V is TRBV19; the match to TRBD2 covers 7 bases. V shed 7 bases and J 0 bases; nucleotides not matched to a gene: 7. This CDR3 spans 15 amino acids. Germline loops: CDR1 LNHDA, CDR2 SQIVND (reference sequence). As DNA, the CDR3 is TGTGCCAGTACCCTCTTGGGGGGGAGCACAGATACGCAGTATTTT. It specifies CASTLLGGSTDTQYF.

The chain carries TRBV6-5 and TRBJ2-1; D might be TRBD1 (6 bases). Per germline, CDR1 MNHEY and CDR2 SVGAGI. The V and J ends lost 2 bases and 7 bases respectively, with 15 bases between them. The CDR3 sequence is 15 residues long. The CDR3 is CASSYAVGQRNEQFF. The DNA of the CDR3 is TGTGCCAGCAGTTACGCGGTAGGACAGAGAAATGAGCAGTTCTTC.

The V and J genes are TRBV28 and TRBJ1-1; possible D gene TRBD1, 5 bases. The CDR3 has 15 amino acids. Germline-derived CDR1 and CDR2 are MDHEN and SYDVKM. Trimming left V 3 bases short and J 4 bases short, with 15 bases between. CDR3 sequence reads: CASSFGLGGVTEAFF. CDR3 nucleotide sequence: TGTGCCAGCAGTTTTGGGTTGGGGGGGGTCACTGAAGCTTTCTTT.

This sequence joins TRBV4-1 and TRBJ1-4; tentative D call: TRBD1 (6 bases). Germline CDR1 reads MGHRA; CDR2 reads YSYEKL. CDR3 length equals 15 residues. Trimming shortened V by 5 bases and J by 5 bases, and 15 bases separated the two germline ends. CDR3 in amino acids: CASSAYRAANEKLFF. For the CDR3, the DNA is TGCGCCAGCAGCGCATACAGGGCCGCCAATGAAAAACTGTTTTTT.

The rearrangement links TRBV19 to TRBJ1-5, with unresolved D. Germline V gene sequence: CDR1 LNHDA, CDR2 SQIVND (reference sequence). CDR3 size: 16 residues. V lost 3 bases to trimming and J lost 0 bases, with 12 bases between them. The CDR3 is CASSMEINYSNQPQHF. CDR3 coding DNA: TGTGCCAGTAGTATGGAGATTAACTATAGCAATCAGCCCCAGCATTTT.

The chain carries TRBV19 and TRBJ1-1; D may be TRBD1 (6 bases). This CDR3 is built from 15 residues. Germline V gene data show CDR1 as LNHDA and CDR2 as SQIVND (reference sequence). Trimming pared 7 bases from V and 3 bases from J, leaving 18 bases between. The CDR3 here is CASTYLGGEDTEAFF. In DNA, the CDR3 is TGTGCCAGTACCTATTTAGGGGGGGAGGACACTGAAGCTTTCTTT. Supplemented by reference TRBV19 and TRBJ1-1, the full variable domain reads DGGITQSPKYLFRKEGQNVTLSCEQNLNHDAMYWYRQDPGQGLRLIYYSQIVNDFQKGDIAEGYSVSREKKESFPLTVTSAQKNPTAFYLCASTYLGGEDTEAFFGQGTRLTVV.

The chain combines TRBV9 with TRBJ1-3, with D possibly TRBD1 on 5 matching bases. Looked up from germline, CDR1 is SGDLS and CDR2 is YYNGEE. The CDR3 sequence is 15 residues long. V lost 0 bases, J lost 3 bases, and 10 bases lay in between. The CDR3 loop is CASSVDQGGGNTIYF. The CDR3 nucleotides are TGTGCCAGCAGCGTAGATCAGGGAGGTGGAAACACCATATATTTT.

The chain is built from TRBV6-5 and TRBJ1-3; D possibly corresponds to TRBD1 (5 bases). The germline V and J ends were trimmed by 3 bases and 5 bases, with 11 bases remaining between them. CDR1 is MNHEY, CDR2 SVGAGI, per germline. The CDR3 is made up of 14 amino acids. The CDR3 protein is CASSYNTGRNTIYF. The CDR3, as DNA: TGTGCCAGCAGTTATAATACAGGAAGAAACACCATATATTTT.

The gene calls are TRBV7-9 and TRBJ1-1, with a tentative D call TRBD1 (6 bases). CDR3 length: 13 amino acids. Looked up from germline, CDR1 is SEHNR and CDR2 is FQNEAQ (reference sequence). The germline V and J ends were trimmed by 3 bases and 6 bases, with 11 bases remaining between them. The CDR3 region is CASSLDNRAEAFF. The CDR3 DNA sequence: TGTGCCAGCAGCTTGGATAACAGGGCTGAAGCTTTCTTT.

This rearrangement joins TRBV10-3 to TRBJ1-4; 8 bases align to TRBD1. Per germline, CDR1 ENHRY and CDR2 SYGVKD. The CDR3 has 15 residues. The junction had 7 bases not matched to a gene; V was cut back by 2 bases and J by 8 bases. CDR3 sequence (DNA): TGTGCCATCAGTGAGCAGGGCAGGGGGCCAGAAAAACTGTTTTTT. Translation gives CAISEQGRGPEKLFF.

The J gene is TRBJ2-7, the V gene TRBV6-5; 9 bases are shared with TRBD1. This CDR3 is 14 amino acids long. Germline V gives CDR1 MNHEY, CDR2 SVGAGI. V was pared by 6 bases and J by 7 bases, with 10 bases of the junction left unmatched. This CDR3 is CASSPGQGFEEQYF. CDR3 in DNA: TGTGCCAGCAGCCCGGGACAGGGATTCGAGGAGCAGTACTTC.

Only one count was recorded for this clone. The chain is built from TRBV14 and TRBJ1-1, with D perhaps matching TRBD1 (6 bases). Germline lookup yields CDR1 SGHDN and CDR2 FVKESK. The CDR3 has 14 residues. V lost 1 base to trimming and J lost 0 bases, with 6 bases between them. The CDR3 loop is CASSQGQVNTEAFF. The CDR3 DNA reads as TGTGCCAGCAGCCAAGGACAGGTGAACACTGAAGCTTTCTTT.

The chain couples TRBV4-1 to TRBJ1-1; TRBD1 matches 7 bases. With V trimmed by 2 bases and J by 3 bases, 3 bases remained unmatched. The CDR3 loop spans 14 amino acids. CDR1 is MGHRA, CDR2 YSYEKL, per germline. CDR3 residues: CASSQSGGHTEAFF. CDR3 sequence (DNA): TGCGCCAGCAGCCAATCAGGGGGTCACACTGAAGCTTTCTTT.

The rearrangement links TRBV3-1 (or the pseudogene TRBV3-2) to TRBJ2-6; D is uncertain. Germline V CDR1 and CDR2: LGHDT, YNNKEL (reference sequence). The germline V and J ends were trimmed by 5 bases and 4 bases, with 12 bases remaining between them. The CDR3 length is 15 residues. The CDR3 bases are TGTGCCAGCAGCGTCCCTCGGTCCGGGGCCAACGTCCTGACTTTC. The encoded protein is CASSVPRSGANVLTF.

The J gene is TRBJ2-7, the V gene TRBV3-1 (or the pseudogene TRBV3-2); TRBD2 is a possible D gene (6 bases). V shed 2 bases and J shed 3 bases, with 14 bases lying between them. The CDR3 contains 15 residues. CDR1 and CDR2 (germline): LGHDT, YNNKEL (reference sequence). The CDR3 sequence is CASSQSLAPGYEQYF. Here the CDR3 DNA reads TGTGCCAGCAGCCAAAGCCTAGCGCCTGGCTACGAGCAGTACTTC.

The gene calls are TRBV18 and TRBJ1-1; 9 bases are shared with TRBD1. CDR3 length: 13 residues. Germline CDR1 is KGHSH and CDR2 is LQKENI. V dropped 10 bases and J dropped 0; count of bases not matched to a gene: 3. The CDR3 spells CATGQGLNTEAFF. The DNA for the CDR3 is TGTGCCACCGGACAGGGGCTGAACACTGAAGCTTTCTTT.

This clone has a handful of counts. In the same sample, other DNA sequences code for this CDR3. The chain uses TRBV11-3 and TRBJ2-1, with 7 positions matching TRBD1. Germline-derived CDR1 and CDR2 are SGHNT and YENEEA. There are 16 residues in the CDR3. The J segment lost 0 bases and the V segment lost 6 bases, leaving 8 bases of the junction unmatched. The CDR3 sequence is CASSPGGYSSYNEQFF. Here the CDR3 DNA reads TGTGCCAGCAGTCCAGGGGGTTACAGCTCCTACAATGAGCAGTTCTTC.

Here the CDR3 reads CAWSVRDRITDTQYF. The CDR3 region has the DNA TGTGCCTGGAGTGTAAGGGACAGGATCACAGATACGCAGTATTTT. The V gene is TRBV30, the J gene TRBJ2-3; TRBD1 matches 8 bases. CDR1 is GTSNPN, CDR2 SVGIG, per germline (reference sequence). The CDR3 is 15 residues long. Trimming took 0 bases from V and 2 from J; bases not matched to a gene: 4.

This chain uses TRBV14 with TRBJ2-3; D is uncertain. The germline CDR1 and CDR2 sequences are SGHDN and FVKESK. Trimming removed 0 bases at V and 2 bases at J, with 12 bases between. This CDR3 has 16 amino acids. CDR3 amino acids: CASSQDLGRITDTQYF. CDR3 in DNA: TGTGCCAGCAGCCAAGATTTGGGCAGAATCACAGATACGCAGTATTTT.

This chain uses TRBV7-9 with TRBJ2-5; D call uncertain. V dropped 2 bases and J dropped 5 bases, with 3 bases sitting between them. CDR1 SEHNR and CDR2 FQNEAQ come from the germline V gene (reference sequence). CDR3 length: 11 residues. CDR3 coding DNA: TGTGCCAGCAGCTTATATGAGACCCAGTACTTC. This encodes CASSLYETQYF.

The chain combines TRBV11-2 with TRBJ1-3; D unresolved. The ends were cut back, 0 bases at V and 0 bases at J, with 9 bases in the middle. CDR1 SGHAT and CDR2 FQNNGV come from the germline V gene. This CDR3 has 16 amino acids. The CDR3 loop reads CASSLEGGISGNTIYF. The CDR3 DNA follows: TGTGCCAGCAGCTTAGAAGGTGGTATCTCTGGAAACACCATATATTTT.